This TCR beta chain was identified in a study of shared clonotypes between healthy human individuals (dated by TCRdb to the early 2020s). Background for the entire study: Three men and two women, aged 18 to 49 years, made up the cohort. For each donor, CD4 naive and CD4 memory were each run on three plates, CD8 naive on two plates, and CD8 memory on one plate. The study deeply sequenced blood TCR repertoires of five healthy adults to estimate repertoire size and the extent of clonotype sharing between individuals. Different laboratories and diverse techniques were used to prepare libraries and sequence TCR repertoires, to increase sequencing depth and limit assay-specific biases. Between about 0.85 and 9.5 billion PBMCs per donor were obtained by leukapheresis.

As encoded in the germline V gene, CDR1 is MDHEN while CDR2 is SYDVKM. Its CDR3 holds 12 amino acids, cysteine through phenylalanine. Only CDR3 DNA is held: 36 bases, read in frame from base 1. The trim is 10 bases for V and 2 bases for J, with a gap of 11 bases between the germline ends. The donors were healthy, HIV-negative adults with no recently reported acute infections or vaccinations. Only Caucasian adults living in Nashville, Tennessee, USA were represented among the donors. CD4+ T cells were enriched through magnetic negative selection, after which naive cells were positively selected on CD45RA and the remaining negative fraction served as the memory subset. After blood collection by leukapheresis, PBMCs were isolated using Ficoll-Histopaque density gradient centrifugation and then cryopreserved in the vapor phase of liquid nitrogen. Purity and quantity of every magnetically sorted T cell population were checked by analytical flow cytometry. Each sorted fraction had its genomic DNA isolated and then quantified by UV absorbance on a Nanodrop 2000c.

Only one count was recorded for this clone. Its specific antigen is unknown. Per-base quality was not reported, and no clone a single base away is much larger than it. Using the deep immunoSEQ assay, multiplex PCR amplified TCR CDR3 regions from genomic DNA. Extracted genomic DNA from each cell subset was distributed evenly across all wells of several immunoSEQ 96-well plates, and each plate was treated as a replicate. For sorted subsets, each replicate PCR was loaded with approximately 0.2 ug genomic DNA, equivalent to about 33,000 T cell genomes. Purified libraries were measured with a Qubit 3.0 fluorometer, size-checked on a Bioanalyzer 2100, and measured again with the KAPA Library Quantification kit. Every immunoSEQ 96-well plate was sequenced on a separate single-read 150-cycle Illumina NextSeq 550 flow cell. Regarding the original processing steps: Because only junctional sequences without quality scores were contained in the immunoSEQ output, filtering matching that applied to full-length reads could not be performed. To assign V/J genes and CDR3, sequences were annotated against IMGT germline references using PyIR, a Python wrapper for IgBLAST v1.9. Reads were filtered out if the reads had weak V/J assignments (E-value above 1e-6), no CDR3, stop codons, out-of-frame junctions, or ambiguous translated residues. V3J clonotypes were defined as sequences sharing the same inferred V gene, J gene, and CDR3 amino acid sequence. To compute the percentage overlap between repertoires, the number of shared unique clonotypes was divided by the size of the smaller repertoire. Repertoire richness was assessed with RTK rarefaction, the Chao1 estimator, and Recon v2.1 estimates of unobserved clonotypes. Generation probabilities for all TCRbeta clonotypes obtained by the gDNA method from four donors were computed using OLGA. Imported from immuneACCESS, the table was reduced by TCRdb to in-frame sequences with V and J called. These copies leave out some clones; in studies compared against another copy, an unresolved V gene accounts for under half, and the cause of the remainder is not known. V and J calls and clone size follow that table, whereas D and trimming were derived from the DNA. This sample gives under 650,000 clones in total; 90% to 96% of them show up just once. The leading ten clones occupy about 0.064% of the sample.

The full study reports these points: The small number of donors limited the genetic and exposure-history diversity represented. Naive subsets generally had larger estimated clonotype richness than memory subsets did. Even with the large sequencing depth, rarefaction of the sorted-subset datasets indicated that sequencing was incomplete. Compared with non-shared clonotypes, clonotypes shared by all four sorted-subset donors had higher generation probabilities. Sharing across a few donors was observed for about 5% of naive CD4, 3% to 4% of naive CD8, 2.3% of memory CD4, and roughly 0.43% of memory CD8 clonotypes. Based on pairwise subsampling, the degree of clonotype sharing among donors was expected to be affected by sequencing depth. Sampling was restricted to blood, and TCR repertoires in tissue are likely to differ from TCR repertoires in blood.

This TCR was sampled from a woman in her thirties in good health. The rearranged segments are TRBV28 and TRBJ1-2, with the D gene call left open. Sequencing was carried out using naive CD4+ T cells sorted from blood. The sample's cell subset or site, from its label and the paper: CD45RA+ positively selected. The CDR3 protein: CATATENYGYTF. The DNA is TGTGCCACCGCGACGGAGAACTATGGCTACACCTTC.